A single sample gave rise to the 21 T cell receptor beta chains below, sequenced in a study of tumor-infiltrating lymphocytes in glioblastoma multiforme. Three nested ARM-PCR rounds with V-beta and C-beta primers built TCRB libraries. Each CDR3 protein is one row after TCRdb ran MiXCR on the multiplex PCR reads. The top ten clones hold around half of a sample with more than 12,000 distinct CDR3 sequences, approximately 71% of them seen once. The sequenced sample consisted of brain tumor tissue. These TCRs come from a male donor with glioblastoma.

Notes on this clonotype: One end of the junction fails to match germline, which may point to a read error. The chain employs TRBV29-1 and TRBJ2-5, with 8 nucleotides matching TRBD2. This CDR3 comprises 15 residues. Germline lookup yields CDR1 SQVTM and CDR2 ANQGSEA. This CDR3 is CSIEPTCGRLENQYF. For the CDR3, the DNA is TGCAGCATTGAACCGACTTGCGGGAGGTTGGAGAACCAGTACTTC. The complete variable domain, with remaining parts taken from reference TRBV29-1 and TRBJ2-5, reads SAVISQKPSRDICQRGTSLTIQCQVDSQVTMMFWYRQQPGQSLTLIATANQGSEATYESGFVIDKFPISRPNLTFSTLTVSNMSPEDSSIYLCSIEPTCGRLENQYFGPGTRLLVL.

Concerning this clonotype: An end of the junction does not agree with germline; a read error may underlie this. CDR3 in amino acids: CASSRDGSSGANALTF. The CDR3 DNA reads TGCGCCAGCAGCCGAGACGGAAGCTCTGGGGCCAACGCCCTGACTTTC. J is TRBJ2-6 and V is TRBV5-1; TRBD1 is a possible D gene (5 bases). This CDR3 spans 16 amino acids. Germline lookup yields CDR1 SGHRS and CDR2 YFSETQ.

Concerning this clonotype: Relative to the germline gene, one junction end is altered; a read error may explain this. V and J are TRBV6-1 and TRBJ2-2; no clear D. From germline, CDR1 is MNHNS and CDR2 SASEGT. This CDR3 contains 15 residues. CDR3 loop: CASSGTRQSTGELFF. DNA for the CDR3: TGTGCTAGCAGTGGTACCCGACAATCCACCGGGGAGCTGTTTTTT.

This clonotype has just one count. This chain connects TRBV6-6 to TRBJ2-2; D ambiguous. The germline V gene encodes CDR1 MNHNY and CDR2 SVGAGI (reference sequence). V was clipped by 2 bases and J by 6 bases, with 4 bases between them. The CDR3 has 12 amino acids. The CDR3 reads CASSYLAGELFF. CDR3 coding DNA: TGTGCCAGCAGTTACCTAGCCGGGGAGCTGTTTTTT.

As to this clonotype: Germline is not matched at one junction end, which may reflect a read error. The V call is TRBV20-1, the J call TRBJ2-3; weak D call: TRBD1 (6 bases). Germline V lookup: CDR1 DFQATT, CDR2 SNEGSKA (reference sequence). This CDR3 has 11 amino acids. Written as DNA, the CDR3 is TGCAATGCTCACCGAGACAGGACGCAGTATTTT. Amino acids: CNAHRDRTQYF.

As regards this clonotype: Compared with germline, one end of the junction differs, possibly owing to a read error. CDR3 DNA: TGTGCCGGCAGCTCCAGACTGGGGACCGTGTTTTTT. Amino acids: CAGSSRLGTVFF. The chain combines TRBV11-2 with TRBJ1-4; weak D call: TRBD1 (5 bases). Germline lookup yields CDR1 SGHAT and CDR2 FQNNGV. The CDR3 consists of 12 residues.

Only one count was recorded for this clonotype. The V call is TRBV20-1, the J call TRBJ2-5; 8 bases agree with TRBD1. The CDR3 length is 14 residues. The V and J ends lost 3 bases and 1 base, in that order; junction bases with no gene match: 4. In germline, CDR1 is DFQATT, CDR2 SNEGSKA (reference sequence). Written as DNA, the CDR3 is TGCAGTGCTAGGACAGGGGAGGTCCAAGAGACCCAGTACTTC. Its protein product is CSARTGEVQETQYF.

Concerning this clonotype itself: This CDR3 fails to terminate in the conserved phenylalanine or tryptophan, so it likely reflects a read error. The chain couples TRBV12-3 or TRBV12-4 to TRBJ2-5, with TRBD2 identical over 8 bases. The CDR3 loop spans 16 amino acids. Losses at the gene ends were 5 bases for V and 9 bases for J; bases not matched to a gene: 17. The CDR3: CASSPGTSRSQESQYS. DNA of the CDR3: TGTGCCAGCAGTCCCGGGACTAGTCGTTCGCAGGAGTCCCAGTACTCC.

In the case of this clonotype: This may come from a read error, since a much larger clone is one base off. This rearrangement joins TRBV11-2 to TRBJ2-3, with D perhaps matching TRBD1 (5 bases). Germline V gene data show CDR1 as SGHAT and CDR2 as FQNNGV. There are 14 residues in the CDR3. CDR3 DNA: TGTGCCAGCAGCTTAGAAAGGGGCACAGATGCGCAGTATTTT. Translated, it gives CASSLERGTDAQYF.

The chain joins TRBV11-2 to TRBJ2-7; D could derive from TRBD1 or TRBD2 (5 bases each). This CDR3 region has 13 residues. V lost 3 bases, J lost 4 bases, and 10 bases lay in between. Germline loops: CDR1 SGHAT, CDR2 FQNNGV. The CDR3 region has the DNA TGTGCCAGCAGCTTCGGGGCCTCTTACGAGCAGTACTTC. Translated, it gives CASSFGASYEQYF. The full variable domain, in which reference TRBV11-2 and TRBJ2-7 provide the parts outside the CDR3, is EAGVAQSPRYKIIEKRQSVAFWCNPISGHATLYWYQQILGQGPKLLIQFQNNGVVDDSQLPKDRFSAERLKGVDSTLKIQPAKLEDSAVYLCASSFGASYEQYFGPGTRLTVT.

The chain joins TRBV11-1 to TRBJ2-7, with D perhaps matching TRBD2 (6 bases). The germline V gene encodes CDR1 SGHAT and CDR2 FQDESV (reference sequence). This CDR3 has 12 amino acids. Between the trimmed V and J ends, which lost 7 bases and 6 bases, there was a span of 13 bases. CDR3 in amino acids: CASIGRGCEQYF. The CDR3 DNA follows: TGTGCCAGCATCGGACGGGGGTGCGAGCAGTACTTC.

In regard to this clonotype: Its ends do not fully match the called genes, so a read error is possible. The chain carries TRBV12-3 or TRBV12-4 and TRBJ1-5, with 7 bases that match TRBD1. This CDR3 is built from 14 residues. The CDR3 DNA follows: TGTGCCAGCAGTGACGACAGGGTTAGCATCAGCCCAGCATTT. It yields the protein CASSDDRVSISPAF.

To note about this clonotype: Its ends do not fully match the called genes, so a read error is possible. The chain joins TRBV30 to TRBJ2-6; D may be TRBD1 (5 bases). Germline V gene sequence: CDR1 GTSNPN, CDR2 SVGIG (reference sequence). The CDR3 has 15 residues. The CDR3 DNA reads TGTGCCTGGAGTTTAACAACAGATGGGGCCAACGTCCTGACCTTC. Translating it yields CAWSLTTDGANVLTF.

Remarks on this clonotype: Relative to the germline gene, one junction end is altered; a read error may explain this. This rearrangement joins TRBV11-2 to TRBJ2-2, with TRBD2 matching over 8 bases. The length of the CDR3 is 19 residues. The V gene's germline CDR1 is SGHAT and CDR2 FQNNGV. CDR3 amino acids: CASSLVRPSGGSNTWELFF. For the CDR3, the DNA is TGTGCCAGCAGCTTAGTTCGCCCCAGCGGGGGCTCGAACACCTGGGAGCTGTTTTTT.

This clonotype was observed at least ten times. V gene TRBV10-2 combines with J gene TRBJ2-2; the D gene could be TRBD1 or TRBD2 (5 bases each). Germline V gives CDR1 WSHSY, CDR2 SAAADI. V lost 7 bases and J lost 6, with 18 bases in between. CDR3 length equals 15 residues. This chain's CDR3 is CASKRGDREAGELFF. The CDR3 DNA follows: TGCGCCAGCAAAAGAGGGGACCGTGAGGCCGGGGAGCTGTTTTTT.

The rearrangement uses TRBV5-4 and TRBJ1-1; 12 nucleotides match TRBD1. The CDR3 is 14 residues long. The V and J ends lost 7 bases and 6 bases, in that order; junction bases with no gene match: 7. Germline CDR1 reads SGHNT; CDR2 reads YYREEE (reference sequence). This chain's CDR3 is CASRDRGLVAEAFF. For the CDR3, the DNA is TGTGCCAGCCGGGACAGGGGGCTAGTTGCTGAAGCTTTCTTT.

The chain combines TRBV4-2 with TRBJ1-1, with D perhaps matching TRBD1 (6 bases). Per germline, CDR1 LGHNA and CDR2 YNFKEQ. This CDR3 has 15 amino acids. The ends were cut back, 5 bases at V and 4 bases at J, with 17 bases in the middle. CDR3 sequence reads: CASSRTGTRGTEAFF. In DNA, the CDR3 is TGTGCCAGCAGCAGGACCGGGACAAGGGGCACTGAAGCTTTCTTT.

The chain is built from TRBV6-2 or TRBV6-3 and TRBJ1-1; a weak D match, TRBD1 (5 bases). Per germline, CDR1 MNHEY and CDR2 SVGEGT. The V and J ends lost 5 bases and 2 bases respectively, with 12 bases between them. CDR3 length: 14 residues. The CDR3 bases are TGTGCCAGCAGTATCCAGGGAGGCAACACTGAAGCTTTCTTT. It yields the protein CASSIQGGNTEAFF.

In its sample, this clonotype was seen a few times. The V and J genes are TRBV11-2 and TRBJ2-7; 11 positions match TRBD2. Trimming at V came to 5 bases and at J to 4 bases, leaving 7 bases not matched to a gene. Germline V gene lookup returns CDR1 SGHAT and CDR2 FQNNGV. The CDR3 sequence is 15 residues long. CDR3 nucleotides: TGTGCCAGCAGCCCGACCACTAGCGGGAGTTACGAGCAGTACTTC. Translation: CASSPTTSGSYEQYF.

This chain connects TRBV5-6 to TRBJ2-3; D perhaps matches TRBD2 (5 bases). Germline values: CDR1 SGHDT, CDR2 YYEEEE. This CDR3 has 15 amino acids. V lost 4 bases and J 7 bases, leaving 19 bases between the germline ends. The DNA for the CDR3 is TGTGCCAGCAGCGGGCGCCTGGCGGGCTTCAATACGCAGTATTTT. This encodes CASSGRLAGFNTQYF.

This rearrangement joins TRBV11-3 to TRBJ1-1; 7 bases are a match to TRBD1. Losses at the gene ends were 4 bases for V and 13 bases for J; bases not matched to a gene: 15. There are 14 residues in the CDR3. Germline V gene data show CDR1 as SGHNT and CDR2 as YENEEA. CDR3 sequence: CASSSGQGDTGVFF. The CDR3 region has the DNA TGTGCCAGCAGCTCGGGGCAGGGGGACACTGGAGTTTTCTTT.